This T cell receptor (beta chain) derives from a study of early T cells in non-severe SARS-CoV-2 infection. Concerning this clonotype itself: Its antigen is as yet unknown.

Unique molecular identifier tags were affixed to discrete cDNA molecules. TCRdb itself ran the 5' RACE reads through MiXCR, one entry per CDR3 protein. Of approximately 73,000 distinct CDR3 sequences listed, roughly 13% are singletons. The CDR3 runs to 14 residues. CDR1 MNHEY and CDR2 SMNVEV come from the germline V gene (reference sequence). V was clipped by 5 bases and J by 3 bases; unmatched bases: 7. Study-level findings and limits: There was a bias toward anti-spike CD8 responses in VDJdb matching, which missed private and CD4 specificities.

The chain employs TRBV27 and TRBJ2-7; TRBD1 matches 7 bases. Specimen: whole blood. This clonotype was obtained from an adult who was a healthcare worker with PCR-confirmed SARS-CoV-2 infection or an uninfected control (not recorded which). The CDR3 loop reads CASSPQGQYYEQYF. The CDR3 coding sequence is TGTGCCAGCAGTCCACAGGGACAGTACTACGAGCAGTACTTC.